The clone carrying this TCR beta chain was observed a single time. The entry originates in a study of regulatory T cells in long-lasting Graves disease. Stated time point: newly diagnosed GD, antithyroid drugs for less than 3 months. Isolated PBMC RNA provided the starting material for the TCR library. HTBI primers from iRepertoire and Arm-PCR of CDR3 regions yielded the TCR beta libraries. TCRdb independently ran MiXCR on the multiplex PCR reads; one entry per CDR3 protein. The sample records roughly 560,000 distinct CDR3 sequences, about 16% being singletons. CDR1 and CDR2 (germline): MNHEY, SVGEGT. With V trimmed by 4 bases and J by 0 bases, 7 bases remained unmatched. This CDR3 region has 16 residues. This same sample was also part of a study on T cells in Graves' hyperthyroidism and ophthalmopathy. Per that paper: Blood also held most thyroid clonotypes expanded beyond 0.001.

This chain connects TRBV6-2 or TRBV6-3 to TRBJ2-3, with 7 bases identical to TRBD2. This clonotype was obtained from a woman aged 35 to 60 with Graves disease. Sequenced material: peripheral blood mononuclear cells (PBMCs), taken at new diagnosis, from a patient treated with antithyroid drugs. CDR3 loop: CASSSGPGLSTDTQYF. CDR3 nucleotide sequence: TGTGCCAGCAGTTCGGGACCGGGACTAAGCACAGATACGCAGTATTTT.